The TCR beta chain described here comes from a study of T cell changes during pregnancy in multiple sclerosis. Here immunoSEQ multiplex PCR was the method, and the copy in TCRdb shows in-frame clones only, minus some. Of about 64,000 clones detected, around 96% appear once; the ten largest clones hold roughly 2.3%. The length of the CDR3 is 14 residues. Trimming shortened V by 0 bases and J by 1 base, and 8 bases separated the two germline ends. Germline CDR1 SGHNT, CDR2 YYREEE (reference sequence). The starting material was CD8+ T cells from peripheral blood mononuclear cells, obtained after pregnancy. The chain uses TRBV5-4 and TRBJ2-7; D not resolved. The clonotype comes from a female donor with multiple sclerosis, enrolled in a pregnancy study. CDR3 in amino acids: CASSLGAGSYEQYF. The DNA for the CDR3 is TGTGCCAGCAGCTTGGGGGCAGGATCCTACGAGCAGTACTTC.